Shown below are 10 T cell receptor beta chains from a single sample sequenced in a study of Ad26.COV2.S vaccination and SARS-CoV-2 variants. The repertoire was sequenced with immunoSEQ multiplex PCR; TCRdb's copy has only in-frame clones and lacks some. The repertoire consists of some 480,000 clones, with around 85% occurring once and the leading ten covering 10% to 15%. Treatment denoted: some 20 received Ad26.COV2.S at low or high dose, single or two shots; a few received placebo; per-sample allocation not given. Day 63 after the first injection of vaccine or placebo was the sampling time. Material: peripheral blood, obtained in a trial of Ad26.COV2.S vaccine versus placebo. All receptors derive from a person aged 18-60 years who received the Ad26.COV2.S COVID-19 vaccine or a placebo.

V gene TRBV6-5 combines with J gene TRBJ2-7; D is ambiguous. The V and J ends lost 6 bases and 0 bases respectively, with 6 bases between them. The CDR3 totals 12 residues. The germline V gene has CDR1 MNHEY and CDR2 SVGAGI. CDR3 nucleotides: TGTGCCAGCAGGACATCCTCCTACGAGCAGTACTTC. It encodes CASRTSSYEQYF.

The chain is built from TRBV2 and TRBJ2-1, with 14 bases identical to TRBD2. V lost 3 bases to trimming and J lost 13 bases; unmatched junction nucleotides: 11. Germline CDR1 reads SNHLY; CDR2 reads FYNNEI. This CDR3 spans 16 amino acids. The DNA of the CDR3 is TGTGCCAGCAGTGACATTGGGACTAGCGGGAGATCTGTCCAGTTCTTC. Encoded protein: CASSDIGTSGRSVQFF.

The V call is TRBV6-2 or TRBV6-3, the J call TRBJ1-5; D is uncertain. V dropped 0 bases and J dropped 6 bases, with 21 bases sitting between them. Germline CDR1 and CDR2: MNHEY and SVGEGT. The CDR3 consists of 18 residues. The CDR3 is CASSYSLSPGLDGQPQHF. For the CDR3, the DNA is TGTGCCAGCAGTTACTCACTAAGTCCGGGCCTGGATGGTCAGCCCCAGCATTTT.

This chain links TRBV30 with TRBJ1-2, with a possible D match to TRBD1 (6 bases). This CDR3 comprises 13 residues. CDR1 GTSNPN and CDR2 SVGIG come from the germline V gene (reference sequence). The V and J ends lost 0 bases and 4 bases respectively, with 9 bases between them. The CDR3 DNA sequence: TGTGCCTGGAGTGTAGGGGGAAGCTATGGCTACACCTTC. Translating gives CAWSVGGSYGYTF.

The gene calls are TRBV7-6 and TRBJ2-3, with D perhaps TRBD1 (5 bases). Looked up from germline, CDR1 is SGHVS and CDR2 is FNYEAQ. The V end was cut by 0 bases, the J end by 2 bases, with 6 bases between. CDR3 size: 14 residues. CDR3 bases: TGTGCCAGCAGCTTAGCAGGGGCCACAGATACGCAGTATTTT. Amino acid sequence: CASSLAGATDTQYF.

The chain employs TRBV3-1 (or the pseudogene TRBV3-2) and TRBJ1-3; 7 bases line up with TRBD1. Germline assignment: CDR1 LGHDT and CDR2 YNNKEL (reference sequence). This CDR3 spans 15 amino acids. Unmatched junction bases numbered 3, after V lost 4 bases and J lost 0 bases. Written as DNA, the CDR3 is TGTGCCAGCAGCCGACAGGGTCCCTCTGGAAACACCATATATTTT. It encodes CASSRQGPSGNTIYF.

This chain links TRBV7-3 with TRBJ2-1; 16 nucleotides line up with TRBD2. J was trimmed by 3 bases and V by 5 bases; bases with no gene match: 4. The CDR3 is 17 amino acids. Germline lookup yields CDR1 SGHTA and CDR2 FQGTGA. DNA of the CDR3: TGTGCCAGCAGCCCAGGGACTAGCGGGAGGGGCTACAATGAGCAGTTCTTC. Translation: CASSPGTSGRGYNEQFF.

This clone was found once. V gene TRBV24-1 combines with J gene TRBJ2-1, with TRBD2 matching 9 bases. V lost 3 bases, J lost 12 bases, and 20 bases stayed unmatched. Germline V lookup: CDR1 KGHDR, CDR2 SFDVKD. The CDR3 is made up of 18 amino acids. The CDR3 DNA reads TGTGCCACCAGTGATCTCCGGGTAGCGGGGGATCCCAGTGGCCGGCAGTTCTTC. Translating it yields CATSDLRVAGDPSGRQFF.

This clone was counted between two and nine times. V and J are TRBV10-1 and TRBJ1-2; 7 nucleotides agree with TRBD1. The CDR3 is 14 residues long. Germline V gives CDR1 WNHNN, CDR2 SYGVQD (reference sequence). The ends lost 7 bases at V and 6 bases at J; junction bases unmatched: 11. Here the CDR3 DNA reads TGCGCCAGCACCTCGGACAGGCCTCTGAATGGCTACACCTTC. It translates to CASTSDRPLNGYTF.

V and J are TRBV7-2 and TRBJ1-5; D is possibly TRBD1 (6 bases). Germline V gene data show CDR1 as SGHTA and CDR2 as FQGNSA. Trimming stripped 5 bases from V and 4 bases from J, with 12 bases between. CDR3 length equals 14 residues. The CDR3 DNA reads TGTGCCAGCAGCCCGGGGGCGGGGAATCAGCCCCAGCATTTT. This gives the protein CASSPGAGNQPQHF.